Presented here are 9 T cell receptor beta chains from one specimen sequenced in a study of regulatory T cells in long-lasting Graves disease. Noted time point: persistent/refractory GD, antithyroid drugs over 5 years with positive TRAb. Isolated PBMC RNA provided the starting material for the TCR library. Combining iRepertoire HTBI primers with Arm-PCR of CDR3 regions, the authors built TCR beta libraries. TCRdb reanalysed the multiplex PCR reads using MiXCR and keeps one entry per CDR3 protein. The table has under 500,000 distinct CDR3 sequences, roughly 20% seen once. Sequences were derived from peripheral blood mononuclear cells (PBMCs), sampled when the disease was refractory, from a patient treated with antithyroid drugs. The receptors shown here come from a female donor with Graves disease.

This clonotype was seen repeatedly, ten times or more. The chain recombines TRBV28 with TRBJ1-2; D is uncertain. The CDR3 totals 16 residues. Per germline, CDR1 MDHEN and CDR2 SYDVKM. Trimming took 3 bases from V and 2 from J, leaving 16 bases between them. The DNA for the CDR3 is TGTGCCAGCAGTTTGACGCGACTGGGGAAGAACTATGGCTACACCTTC. The encoded protein is CASSLTRLGKNYGYTF.

This clonotype was observed at least ten times. The V and J genes are TRBV2 and TRBJ1-2; possible D gene TRBD1, 6 bases. Germline V gene sequence: CDR1 SNHLY, CDR2 FYNNEI. CDR3 length equals 15 residues. V dropped 6 bases and J dropped 6 bases, with 20 bases sitting between them. This chain's CDR3 is CASSAPQGFHDGYTF. The CDR3 coding sequence is TGTGCCAGCAGCGCCCCCCAGGGGTTTCATGATGGCTACACCTTC. The full variable domain, its missing parts supplied by reference TRBV2 and TRBJ1-2, is EPEVTQTPSHQVTQMGQEVILRCVPISNHLYFYWYRQILGQKVEFLVSFYNNEISEKSEIFDDQFSVERPDGSNFTLKIRSTKLEDSAMYFCASSAPQGFHDGYTFGSGTRLTVV.

This clonotype was seen more than once but under ten times. The CDR3 bases are TGCGCCAGCAGCCAATACAGGAATCAGCCCCAGCATTTT. It encodes CASSQYRNQPQHF. This chain uses TRBV4-3 with TRBJ1-5, with D possibly matching TRBD1 (5 bases). The CDR3 consists of 13 residues. The germline V gene has CDR1 LGHNA and CDR2 YSLEER. Trimming left V 2 bases short and J 4 bases short, with 6 bases between.

This clonotype was counted ten times or more. The chain carries TRBV24-1 and TRBJ2-7; D gene ambiguous. V was trimmed by 4 bases and J by 5 bases, leaving 11 bases between them. The CDR3 has 13 residues. The germline V gene encodes CDR1 KGHDR and CDR2 SFDVKD. In DNA, the CDR3 is TGTGCCACCAGTGACCTATCTGAAGACGAGCAGTACTTC. It is translated as CATSDLSEDEQYF.

This clonotype appeared a single time. A much larger clone differs by one base, so this may be a read error. The chain links TRBV6-1 to TRBJ2-5; 9 bases map to TRBD2. Trimming took 5 bases from V and 9 from J; bases not matched to a gene: 10. The CDR3 spans 14 residues. Germline CDR1 reads MNHNS; CDR2 reads SASEGT. The CDR3 protein is CASSTWTSEKAQYF. Here the CDR3 DNA reads TGTGCCAGCAGTACCTGGACTAGCGAGAAGGCCCAGTACTTC.

This chain uses TRBV6-2 or TRBV6-3 with TRBJ1-2; a weak D match, TRBD1 (5 bases). Germline loops: CDR1 MNHEY, CDR2 SVGEGT. The CDR3 is made up of 14 amino acids. Trimming removed 5 bases from V and 6 bases from J, with 16 bases in between. CDR3 bases: TGTGCCAGCAGTGCTGGGGTGGGGGGGAATGGCTACACCTTC. Translating it yields CASSAGVGGNGYTF.

This clonotype has at least ten counts. The rearrangement links TRBV30 to TRBJ2-7, with no clear D. CDR3 length: 11 amino acids. Germline CDR1 and CDR2: GTSNPN and SVGIG (reference sequence). V gave up 0 bases and J gave up 2 bases, with 2 bases separating them. For the CDR3, the DNA is TGTGCCTGGAGTGTAACCTACGAGCAGTACTTC. Encoded protein: CAWSVTYEQYF.

V and J are TRBV5-1 and TRBJ1-1, with D possibly matching TRBD1 (5 bases). Germline CDR1 and CDR2: SGHRS and YFSETQ. The CDR3 covers 14 residues. V lost 4 bases, J lost 1 base, and 11 bases lay in between. CDR3 protein: CASSIWDWNTEAFF. For the CDR3, the DNA is TGCGCCAGCAGCATATGGGACTGGAACACTGAAGCTTTCTTT.

This sequence joins TRBV11-2 and TRBJ2-1; 11 nucleotides line up with TRBD2. This CDR3 region has 13 residues. V lost 0 bases and J lost 14; bases outside the gene matches: 3. Germline V CDR1 and CDR2: SGHAT, FQNNGV. CDR3 bases: TGTGCCAGCAGCTTAGAACTAGCGGGAGTTAAGTTCTTC. This encodes CASSLELAGVKFF.